These T cell receptor beta chains were read from a single sample in a study of control samples from healthy donors and cancer patients. Profiling relied on immunoSEQ multiplex PCR, and the TCRdb table lists in-frame clones only, not all of them. This sample carries 95,000 to 130,000 clones, nearly 95% of them seen once, and the ten largest clones take around 2.5%. Material: blood. These TCRs come from a man under 40 in good health. The conserved cysteine and the conserved F or W are not part of the CDR3 here. The order of the fields is V gene, CDR3 protein.

TRBV30	AWSTLRQGGNTDTQY
TRBV5-1	ASRAEASTGELF
TRBV18	ASSGQGERTDTQY
TRBV9	ASSVGWGGTSGATDTQY
TRBV19	ASSIGYRGGYT
TRBV7-9	ASSLDWGPEAF
TRBV7-9	ASSLAPSGNTIY
TRBV6-5	ASHEGASEAF
TRBV7-9	ASTPGSELF
TRBV27	ASSQSGSANTEAF
TRBV12-3/TRBV12-4	ASRLGFYTEAF
TRBV9	ASSGSGGDQPQH
TRBV11-3	ASSLGRANTDTQY
TRBV27	ASSSTVSGELF
TRBV3-1/TRBV3-2	ASSLRTGSSGNTIY
TRBV19	ASSIAADSNQPQH
TRBV27	ASSSSDTQY
TRBV5-5	ASSVQKGSHEQY
TRBV27	ASSRRVDGELF
TRBV2	ASSEAQGRNTEAF
TRBV7-9	ASSSTGGSTDTQY
TRBV6-5	ASSLRDGEAF
TRBV10-2	ASSDLDYYNEQF
TRBV9	ASSDSKARYGYT
TRBV5-8	ASSRQGASEAF
TRBV7-9	ASSSQRGGSYNEQF
TRBV18	ASSPGAAGTGARVGYT
TRBV27	ASRPGGPPDTQY
TRBV4-1	ASSQVRDTQY
TRBV7-9	ASSSPPGAEAF
TRBV11-2	ASSLGGGREETQY
TRBV15	ATSREFDGNYGYT